The entry below gives a single T cell receptor (beta chain) sequence along with its context. The sample comes from a study of technical replicates of blood from a few donors. Data came from immunoSEQ multiplex PCR; TCRdb stores just in-frame clones and leaves some out. Here the sample spans 65,000 to 80,000 clones, 95% to 98% being singletons. The CDR3 extends over 17 amino acids. The junction had 11 bases not matched to a gene; V was cut back by 6 bases and J by 2 bases. Germline CDR1 SGHTA, CDR2 FQGTGA. Sequenced sample: T cells isolated from PBMCs. The receptor comes from a human donor in good health. J is TRBJ2-3 and V is TRBV7-3; 10 bases are a match to TRBD2. As DNA, the CDR3 is TGTGCCAGCAGGCTAGGCGCAGGACTAGCGGACACAGATACGCAGTATTTT. Protein product: CASRLGAGLADTDTQYF.